The clone carrying this T cell receptor (beta chain) was seen ten or more times. Antigen unknown. Scientists amplified the TCR beta CDR3 regions from RNA transcripts. Following a first-round RT-PCR that used HTBI primers, a second-round multiplex PCR was carried out. TCRdb reanalysed the multiplex PCR reads using MiXCR and keeps one entry per CDR3 protein. The table has 650,000 to 900,000 distinct CDR3 sequences, about 44% seen once. The data originate from a study of Graves' ophthalmopathy and Graves' hyperthyroidism. Overall study context: No treatment had been given when peripheral blood was collected at initial diagnosis. Study-wide results and caveats: Clonotypes were expanded in thyroid at above 0.001 frequency, and most also appeared in blood.

Germline V gives CDR1 SGDLS, CDR2 YYNGEE. CDR3 size: 16 residues. Losses at the gene ends were 0 bases for V and 4 bases for J; bases not matched to a gene: 5. This clonotype was obtained from an adult man with Graves' ophthalmopathy. The chain joins TRBV9 to TRBJ1-4; 8 nucleotides line up with TRBD1. The sequencing sample was made of peripheral blood. CDR3 residues: CASSVGLGQDNEKLFF. The CDR3 nucleotides are TGTGCCAGCAGCGTAGGGTTGGGACAGGATAATGAAAAACTGTTTTTT.